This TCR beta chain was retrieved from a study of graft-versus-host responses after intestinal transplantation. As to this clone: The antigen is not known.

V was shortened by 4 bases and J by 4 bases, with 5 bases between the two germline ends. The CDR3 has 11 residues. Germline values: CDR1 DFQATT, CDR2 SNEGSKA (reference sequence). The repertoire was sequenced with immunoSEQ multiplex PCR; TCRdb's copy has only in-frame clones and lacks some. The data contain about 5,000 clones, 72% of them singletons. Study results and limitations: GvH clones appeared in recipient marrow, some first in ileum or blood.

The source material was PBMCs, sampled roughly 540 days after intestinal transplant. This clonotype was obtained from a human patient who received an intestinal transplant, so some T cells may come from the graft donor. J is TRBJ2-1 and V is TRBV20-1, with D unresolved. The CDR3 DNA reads TGCAGTGCTAAGGGTTACAATGAGCAGTTCTTC. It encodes CSAKGYNEQFF.